This T cell receptor (beta chain) appears in the sequencing data of a study of T-cell memory formation after mild COVID-19 (dated by TCRdb to the early 2020s). With respect to the entire study: TCR sequence clusters from the two donors were largely donor specific. In two donors, T-cell clones that expanded and contracted after mild COVID-19 were followed by sequencing TCRalpha and TCRbeta repertoires longitudinally. Two young, previously healthy adult volunteers, one female and one male, were included in the cohort. Study-wide conclusions, independent of this receptor: The study included only two mild cases, and larger cohorts that include severe cases with pre-infection samples were judged to be necessary. Contracting CD4+ clones were located mainly in the CM and EM memory subsets, whereas CD8+ clones were found to be enriched in EMRA. Some responding clones were detected in pre-infection memory, which suggested that pre-existing cross-reactive memory T cells had joined the SARS-CoV-2 response. SARS-CoV-2 specificity was not confirmed for the second-wave clones peaking on day 37. Clones that contracted from day 15 to 85 showed balanced CD4/CD8 phenotypes, whereas a second wave of clones that expanded from day 15 to 37 leaned towards CD4+.

CDR1 and CDR2 (MNHNS, SASEGT) derive from the germline V gene. Trimming at the junction amounts to 3 bases on V and 7 bases on J, and the germline ends lie 7 bases apart. The CDR3 sequence holds 13 residues, the cysteine and phenylalanine included. The read is trimmed to its CDR3 DNA, 39 bases read in frame from base 1. These reads were obtained on an Illumina NovaSeq 6000. TCRalpha and TCRbeta cDNA libraries were constructed by 5'RACE with constant-segment primers, with sample barcodes and unique molecular identifiers being introduced. RNA was extracted from every sample with Trizol reagent. Libraries were amplified in two PCR steps, with a second sample barcode and Illumina TruSeq adapters added in the second step. Sequencing of libraries was performed on an Illumina NovaSeq with 2 x 150 bp paired-end reads. The paper's data handling went like this. The reads were demultiplexed and collapsed into UMI-guided consensus sequences using migec v1.2.7. Using mixcr v2.1.11, UMI consensuses were aligned to TRA and TRB V and J templates and then assembled into clonotypes. Expanded or contracted clonotypes were those called significant by both edgeR and NoisET, with noise models trained on biological replicates. For edgeR calls, the thresholds were a false discovery rate-adjusted p below 0.01 and a log2 fold-change of 1. PCA with hierarchical clustering of max-normalized trajectories of the 1000 most abundant clonotypes was used as exploratory dynamics analysis. Separately sequenced CD4+ and CD8+ repertoires were used to assign a CD4 or CD8 phenotype to each responding clone. TCRdb reran the public reads through fastp at Q25 and MiXCR, keeping productive beta chains. Each entry merges the rows of one CDR3 protein and shows their most common DNA and genes. None of the V and J calls come from the authors' own analysis; TCRdb made them. For this sample there are about 360,000 distinct CDR3 sequences; over 13% appear just once. In total, the top ten clones hold 22% of the sample.

This clonotype was recorded a few times. Its antigen target is currently unknown. Per-base qualities were not stored, and no clone one base away is much larger. PBMCs were isolated by Ficoll-Paque density gradient centrifugation. Sequenced sample: PBMCs or a T cell subset sorted from them (not recorded which). The receptor was derived from a man in his late teens or twenties who had mild COVID-19 (a few samples of this study predate the infection). The sample titles of this study are shuffled in the database, so cell type and time point are left out; the donor was told from shared clones. The chain couples TRBV6-1 to TRBJ1-6; no confident D gene assignment can be made. CDR3 protein: CASSETRNSPLHF. The nucleotide sequence reads as follows: TGTGCCAGCAGTGAGACAAGAAATTCACCCCTCCACTTT.